This T cell receptor beta chain was documented in a study of OX40 agonist ivuxolimab in advanced cancers. Germline loops: CDR1 SGDLS, CDR2 YYNGEE. Trimming took 3 bases from V and 5 from J, leaving 11 bases between them. This CDR3 contains 13 residues. Assay: immunoSEQ multiplex PCR; the TCRdb copy retains only in-frame clones and omits some. The sample contains roughly 50,000 clones, about 86% of which appear only once. The sequenced sample was CD4+ or CD8+ T cells sorted from blood, obtained in a trial of the OX40 agonist ivuxolimab. The chain combines TRBV9 with TRBJ2-5; D tentatively reads TRBD1 or TRBD2 (5 bases each). The source of this sequence is an adult with an advanced solid tumor such as melanoma, head and neck, liver or kidney cancer. The CDR3 nucleotides read TGTGCCAGCAGCGCGGGACCTCGGGAGACCCAGTACTTC. Translating gives CASSAGPRETQYF.